The 30 T cell receptor beta chains below all came from one sample that was sequenced in a study of blood T cells in healthy people across ages. A J-beta primer mix and a sample-barcoded 5' primer were used in a second PCR of about 7 to 12 cycles. Each CDR3 protein is one row after TCRdb ran MiXCR on the 5' RACE reads. The data show 1.5 million to 2 million distinct CDR3 sequences, roughly 52% seen once. The specimen was blood. The receptors derive from a woman aged 40 to 55 in good health.

This chain's CDR3 is CASGPQAVFADTQYF. In DNA form, the CDR3 reads TGTGCCAGCGGACCCCAGGCAGTATTTGCAGATACGCAGTATTTT. This sequence joins TRBV13 and TRBJ2-3; D not certain. V lost 8 bases and J lost 4, with 19 bases in between. The CDR3 loop spans 15 amino acids. The germline gives CDR1 PRHDT, CDR2 FYEKMQ (reference sequence).

CDR3 loop: CASSLRGALETQYF. In DNA form, the CDR3 reads TGTGCCAGCAGCTTACGGGGGGCGCTTGAGACCCAGTACTTC. The J gene is TRBJ2-5, the V gene TRBV7-9, with D tentatively TRBD2 (7 bases). In germline, CDR1 is SEHNR, CDR2 FQNEAQ (reference sequence). This CDR3 region has 14 residues. The germline V and J ends were trimmed by 2 bases and 5 bases, with 12 bases remaining between them.

The gene calls are TRBV2 and TRBJ2-1, with D possibly TRBD1 on 5 matching bases. The CDR3 has 13 residues. CDR1 is SNHLY and CDR2 is FYNNEI in the germline V gene. V lost 4 bases to trimming and J lost 8 bases, with 12 bases between them. The CDR3 sequence: CASSAQGRDEQFF. The DNA of the CDR3 is TGTGCCAGCAGTGCCCAGGGTCGGGATGAGCAGTTCTTC. Full variable domain (outside the CDR3, taken from reference TRBV2 and TRBJ2-1): EPEVTQTPSHQVTQMGQEVILRCVPISNHLYFYWYRQILGQKVEFLVSFYNNEISEKSEIFDDQFSVERPDGSNFTLKIRSTKLEDSAMYFCASSAQGRDEQFFGPGTRLTVL.

V usage is TRBV18 and J usage is TRBJ2-5, with a possible D match to TRBD1 (6 bases). V was cut by 1 base and J by 5 bases, with 11 bases left in between. Germline V gives CDR1 KGHSH, CDR2 LQKENI. The CDR3 has 14 amino acids. The CDR3 region is CASSPLQGMETQYF. The CDR3 DNA follows: TGTGCCAGCTCACCACTGCAGGGGATGGAGACCCAGTACTTC.

The rearrangement joins TRBV7-8 to TRBJ2-3; the D gene is possibly TRBD1 (5 bases). The CDR3 length is 16 residues. CDR1 SGHVS and CDR2 FQNEAQ come from the germline V gene. Between the trimmed V and J ends, which lost 5 bases and 2 bases, there was a span of 17 bases. This CDR3 reads CASSANPKGFTDTQYF. CDR3 sequence (DNA): TGTGCCAGCAGCGCTAACCCCAAGGGGTTCACAGATACGCAGTATTTT.

In the case of this clonotype: One junction end disagrees with the germline gene, perhaps due to a read error. The chain employs TRBV3-1 and TRBJ2-3; D gene ambiguous. CDR1 and CDR2 from the germline V gene are LGHDT and YNNKEL (reference sequence). This CDR3 has 14 residues. In DNA form, the CDR3 reads TGTGCCGGCAGCCAAAAAACGTCTTCAGATACGCAGTATTTT. Protein: CAGSQKTSSDTQYF.

This chain joins TRBV6-2 or TRBV6-3 and TRBJ2-3; D not resolved. In germline, CDR1 is MNHEY, CDR2 SVGEGT. V gave up 0 bases and J gave up 0 bases, with 7 bases separating them. The CDR3 is made up of 15 amino acids. DNA for the CDR3: TGTGCCAGCAGTTACTCTCTATTTAGCACAGATACGCAGTATTTT. Translation: CASSYSLFSTDTQYF.

The V gene is TRBV5-1, the J gene TRBJ2-5, with a possible D match to TRBD1 (7 bases). The CDR3 covers 15 residues. Germline CDR1 is SGHRS and CDR2 is YFSETQ. The V end was cut by 4 bases, the J end by 2 bases, with 15 bases between. Written as DNA, the CDR3 is TGCGCCAGCAGCGTTGGAGGGGGCCCTCAAGAGACCCAGTACTTC. It codes for CASSVGGGPQETQYF.

This clonotype was picked up a small number of times. With a much larger clone just one base away, this may be a read error. The chain joins TRBV7-2 to TRBJ1-2, with a weak D call TRBD1 (5 bases). The V end was cut by 2 bases, the J end by 0 bases, with 13 bases between. Germline V gene data show CDR1 as SGHTA and CDR2 as FQGNSA. CDR3 length: 16 residues. This chain's CDR3 is CASSLNQGKANYGYTF. DNA for the CDR3: TGTGCCAGCAGCTTAAATCAGGGTAAGGCTAACTATGGCTACACCTTC.

There are many counts of this clonotype. This sequence joins TRBV7-9 and TRBJ2-3; D possibly matches TRBD1 or TRBD2 (5 bases each). CDR1 and CDR2 from the germline V gene are SEHNR and FQNEAQ (reference sequence). This CDR3 contains 15 residues. Trimming left V 5 bases short and J 7 bases short, with 19 bases between. DNA of the CDR3: TGTGCCAGCAGCCCACCCGGGACCAACACGAATACGCAGTATTTT. Translating gives CASSPPGTNTNTQYF.

J is TRBJ2-1 and V is TRBV20-1, with a tentative D call TRBD1 (5 bases). Trimming pared 6 bases from V and 10 bases from J, leaving 13 bases between. CDR1 is DFQATT, CDR2 SNEGSKA, per germline (reference sequence). The CDR3 is made up of 11 amino acids. CDR3 DNA sequence: TGCAGTGCCTCGGACATCGGCGAGCAGTTCTTC. Translated: CSASDIGEQFF.

The J gene is TRBJ2-2, the V gene TRBV2; 7 bases are shared with TRBD1. CDR1 is SNHLY, CDR2 FYNNEI, per germline. After removal of 6 bases from V and 5 bases from J, the junction contained 12 bases not matched to a gene. The CDR3 totals 16 residues. The CDR3 spells CASRATSTGLTGELFF. Written as DNA, the CDR3 is TGTGCCAGCAGGGCAACATCGACAGGGCTTACCGGGGAGCTGTTTTTT.

This sequence joins TRBV7-6 and TRBJ1-1, with no clear D. Between the trimmed V and J ends, which lost 6 bases and 4 bases, there was a span of 12 bases. CDR1 is SGHVS and CDR2 is FNYEAQ in the germline V gene. The CDR3 is made up of 13 amino acids. This CDR3 reads CASSFASTTEAFF. As DNA, the CDR3 is TGTGCCAGCAGTTTTGCCTCGACCACTGAAGCTTTCTTT. The full variable domain, completed using reference TRBV7-6 and TRBJ1-1, is GAGVSQSPRYKVTKRGQDVALRCDPISGHVSLYWYRQALGQGPEFLTYFNYEAQQDKSGLPNDRFSAERPEGSISTLTIQRTEQRDSAMYRCASSFASTTEAFFGQGTRLTVV.

The chain joins TRBV7-3 to TRBJ2-1; the D gene is possibly TRBD2 (7 bases). Deletions cut 5 bases from V and 7 bases from J, with 18 bases between. This CDR3 contains 15 residues. Per the germline V gene, CDR1 is SGHTA and CDR2 is FQGTGA. This CDR3 is CASSPEGGAGNEQFF. The CDR3 nucleotides are TGTGCCAGCAGCCCCGAGGGGGGGGCAGGGAATGAGCAGTTCTTC. Drawing the rest from reference TRBV7-3 and TRBJ2-1, the complete variable domain is GAGVSQTPSNKVTEKGKYVELRCDPISGHTALYWYRQSLGQGPEFLIYFQGTGAADDSGLPNDRFFAVRPEGSVSTLKIQRTERGDSAVYLCASSPEGGAGNEQFFGPGTRLTVL.

The V call is TRBV9, the J call TRBJ2-1; D is unclear. With 0 bases removed from V and 5 bases from J, the gap between germline ends came to 15 bases. Germline lookup yields CDR1 SGDLS and CDR2 YYNGEE. The CDR3 is 16 amino acids. The CDR3 DNA is TGTGCCAGCAGCGTAGCAGTGGGGATTTACGACAATGAGCAGTTCTTC. Protein product: CASSVAVGIYDNEQFF.

The rearrangement joins TRBV7-6 to TRBJ2-1; 11 bases are a match to TRBD2. Germline lookup yields CDR1 SGHVS and CDR2 FNYEAQ. V gave up 2 bases and J gave up 4 bases; unmatched junction bases: 4. This CDR3 contains 16 residues. CDR3: CASSLPLAGVYNEQFF. In DNA, the CDR3 is TGTGCCAGCAGCTTACCACTAGCGGGGGTTTACAATGAGCAGTTCTTC.

The table lists this clonotype with a few counts. This chain joins TRBV12-3 or TRBV12-4 and TRBJ2-7; TRBD1 matches 7 bases. The CDR3 totals 14 residues. The J segment lost 1 base and the V segment lost 6 bases, leaving 6 bases of the junction unmatched. The DNA of the CDR3 is TGTGCCAGCAGACAGGGGCACCAATCCTACGAGCAGTACTTC. Translating gives CASRQGHQSYEQYF.

This clonotype was counted ten times or more. The chain links TRBV20-1 to TRBJ2-3; the D gene is possibly TRBD1 (6 bases). Looked up from germline, CDR1 is DFQATT and CDR2 is SNEGSKA (reference sequence). The CDR3 contains 14 residues. The V gene lost 5 bases and the J gene lost 0 bases, with 12 bases spanning the gap. CDR3 region: CSAGGQFSTDTQYF. CDR3 nucleotide sequence: TGCAGTGCTGGAGGACAGTTTAGCACAGATACGCAGTATTTT.

This clonotype was counted at least ten times. The CDR3 here is CASTSGGTDTQYF. The CDR3, as DNA: TGTGCCAGCACGTCGGGGGGCACAGATACGCAGTATTTT. The J gene is TRBJ2-3, the V gene TRBV6-5, with TRBD2 as a possible D gene (6 bases). V lost 7 bases to trimming and J lost 1 base, with 9 bases between them. The CDR3 totals 13 residues. Per germline, CDR1 MNHEY and CDR2 SVGAGI.

This clonotype was detected a few times. The V call is TRBV20-1, the J call TRBJ2-5; 7 bases line up with TRBD2. Germline V gives CDR1 DFQATT, CDR2 SNEGSKA (reference sequence). After removal of 4 bases from V and 1 base from J, the junction contained 0 bases not matched to a gene. This CDR3 spans 12 amino acids. CDR3 sequence: CSAIAGQETQYF. CDR3 DNA sequence: TGCAGTGCTATAGCGGGCCAAGAGACCCAGTACTTC.

V is TRBV4-3 and J is TRBJ1-2; D gene unclear. Per germline, CDR1 LGHNA and CDR2 YSLEER. With 0 bases removed from V and 0 bases from J, the gap between germline ends came to 14 bases. CDR3 length equals 17 residues. For the CDR3, the DNA is TGCGCCAGCAGCCAAGATCGATCGAGTTCAGCTAACTATGGCTACACCTTC. Translating gives CASSQDRSSSANYGYTF.

This clonotype was seen once. This chain uses TRBV6-1 with TRBJ2-6; D is undetermined. This CDR3 has 15 residues. The ends were cut back, 6 bases at V and 0 bases at J, with 9 bases in the middle. The germline V gene has CDR1 MNHNS and CDR2 SASEGT. The CDR3 is CASRGESSGANVLTF. DNA for the CDR3: TGTGCCAGCAGAGGCGAGAGCTCTGGGGCCAACGTCCTGACTTTC.

The gene calls are TRBV5-1 and TRBJ1-6; D is uncertain. The CDR3 runs 14 residues. Trimming removed 0 bases from V and 10 bases from J, with 11 bases in between. Germline CDR1 and CDR2: SGHRS and YFSETQ. The DNA for the CDR3 is TGCGCCAGCAGCTTGGAGACGTTCGTGTCACCCCTCCACTTT. The encoded protein is CASSLETFVSPLHF.

The CDR3 bases are TGTGCCAGTAGGAGTGAGGGGACAGCAGCCAGCGCCGAGCAGTACTTC. Amino acid sequence: CASRSEGTAASAEQYF. The V and J genes are TRBV19 and TRBJ2-7; 7 bases are shared with TRBD1. The CDR3 runs 16 residues. The germline V gene has CDR1 LNHDA and CDR2 SQIVND (reference sequence). J was trimmed by 6 bases and V by 6 bases; bases with no gene match: 17.

Concerning this clonotype: At one of its ends the junction is not consistent with the germline gene, which may arise from a read error. The genes are TRBV7-7 and TRBJ2-1; the match to TRBD2 covers 7 bases. The CDR3 has 15 residues. The germline CDR1 and CDR2 sequences are SSHAT and FNYEAQ (reference sequence). Here the CDR3 DNA reads TGTGCTAGCAGCCCGGGGGGATACGCAAACAATGAGCAGTTCTTC. Translating gives CASSPGGYANNEQFF.

V usage is TRBV3-1 and J usage is TRBJ2-5, with D unclear. The CDR3 length is 17 residues. CDR1 and CDR2 from the germline V gene are LGHDT and YNNKEL (reference sequence). V was trimmed by 0 bases and J by 0 bases, leaving 14 bases between them. CDR3 nucleotide sequence: TGTGCCAGCAGCCAAGATAGAGGCACGACGAACCAAGAGACCCAGTACTTC. This translates into CASSQDRGTTNQETQYF.

The chain couples TRBV20-1 to TRBJ2-5; D is ambiguous. Germline lookup yields CDR1 DFQATT and CDR2 SNEGSKA (reference sequence). The CDR3 sequence is 11 residues long. Deletions cut 6 bases from V and 8 bases from J, with 13 bases between. The CDR3 reads CSARNRETQYF. In nucleotides, the CDR3 is TGCAGTGCCCGGAATAGGGAAACCCAGTACTTC.

A word on this clonotype: The junction departs from the called germline gene at one end, perhaps through a read error. The chain links TRBV9 to TRBJ1-2, with 9 positions matching TRBD1. The V gene's germline CDR1 is SGDLS and CDR2 YYNGEE. This CDR3 comprises 16 residues. CDR3 amino acids: CANSVVTGGGSWGYTF. CDR3 bases: TGTGCCAACAGCGTAGTAACAGGGGGCGGATCCTGGGGCTACACCTTC.

V usage is TRBV12-5 and J usage is TRBJ2-5; a weak D match, TRBD1 (6 bases). This CDR3 comprises 15 residues. With 7 bases removed from V and 4 bases from J, the gap between germline ends came to 19 bases. The V gene's germline CDR1 is LGHNT and CDR2 FRNRAP. CDR3 protein: CASATAGGSTETQYF. DNA of the CDR3: TGTGCTAGTGCCACGGCTGGGGGCAGTACAGAGACCCAGTACTTC.

This clonotype was detected once. CDR3 nucleotide sequence: TGTGCCAGCAGTGAAGATGGTTTCCTCTACGAGCAGTACTTC. This translates into CASSEDGFLYEQYF. The chain is built from TRBV6-1 and TRBJ2-7, with D unresolved. The CDR3 is 14 residues long. Germline V gene sequence: CDR1 MNHNS, CDR2 SASEGT. Trimming pared 1 base from V and 3 bases from J, leaving 10 bases between.